This T cell receptor (beta chain) was identified in a study of blood T cell repertoires in COVID-19 (dated by TCRdb to the early 2020s). The study in broad terms: The collaborator samples originated in the United States, Italy and Spain and spanned the acute and convalescent phases of COVID-19. Sample metadata almost always included a de-identified subject ID, COVID-19 status, age in years and sex. The repertoires were made available in a free public database intended to serve as a resource for research on the immune response to SARS-CoV-2. Where available, HLA class I and class II types were obtained from metadata supplied by the sample provider rather than from assay-based typing. Samples were obtained from the ongoing ImmuneRACE study (first 160 participants) and from roughly 1,300 subjects provided by 6 global collaborators. The prospective study material was composed of cDNA or gDNA derived from T cells, B-cell-depleted T cells, or PBMCs. Subjects who had been exposed to COVID-19, were actively infected with it, or had recovered from it provided the deeply sampled blood TCRbeta repertoires that made up the dataset. Study-wide conclusions, independent of this receptor: The quantity of clinical and demographic metadata differed by source and by participant and was supplied without curation.

Collaborating institutions collected whole blood in K2EDTA tubes following their own protocols. For TCRbeta analysis, collaborator samples were shipped as frozen whole blood, as isolated PBMCs, or as DNA extracted from either sample type. TCRbeta CDR3 regions were amplified from genomic DNA by means of the immunoSEQ Assay, a bias-controlled multiplex PCR. The original pipeline was this. The number of nucleated cells in each sample was estimated from the amplification of reference gene primers within the assay. Sequence reads were collapsed and filtered to measure the absolute abundance of every unique TCRbeta CDR3 rearrangement. For each sample, productive Simpson clonality was calculated as the square root of Simpson's diversity index over productive rearrangements. TCRdb obtained this table from immuneACCESS and retained in-frame rearrangements with V and J assigned. These tables miss some clones; where compared with another copy, unresolved V genes account for less than half of the shortfall, and the remainder is unexplained. The V and J calls and the clone size are those of that table, but D and trimming were determined from the DNA. This sample has 200,000 to 250,000 clones in its table, and 82% of those were observed once. 3% to 4% of the sample is in the top ten clones.

As to this clone: Its antigen target is currently unknown. No quality values exist for individual bases; no much larger clone is one base distant.

Counted from cysteine to phenylalanine, this CDR3 has 14 amino acids. The entry retains the CDR3 DNA only, 42 bases that are in frame from base 1. Based on the germline V gene (reference sequence), the CDR1 and CDR2 sequences are MNHEY and SMNVEV. V and J are truncated by 1 base and 1 base respectively, leaving an intervening sequence of 7 bases. The TCR originated in a woman aged 80 or over with acute or convalescent COVID-19. Source material: peripheral blood. The chain uses TRBV27 and TRBJ1-1, with the identity of the D gene unclear. The CDR3 region reads CASSLYRGNTEAFF. The nucleotides are TGTGCCAGCAGTTTATATCGGGGGAACACTGAAGCTTTCTTT.